Presented here are 25 T cell receptor beta chains from one specimen sequenced in a study of vaccination effects on CD4 cells after COVID-19. Their cognate antigens are unknown. The method was immunoSEQ multiplex PCR; TCRdb's version includes in-frame clones alone and lacks a portion of them. The sample lists fewer than 35,000 clones; around 70% were seen once. Following an approximately ten-day culture, CD4+ T cells were purified. Two-dose BNT162b2 or mRNA-1273 vaccination was given to participants. This sample comprised CD4+ T cells from PBMCs cultured without peptide, obtained after COVID-19 vaccination. Receptor source: a human donor who received a COVID-19 vaccine.

The chain couples TRBV10-3 to TRBJ2-5; TRBD1 matches at 11 bases. V was clipped by 4 bases and J by 3 bases; unmatched bases: 4. CDR1 and CDR2 from the germline V gene are ENHRY and SYGVKD. This CDR3 contains 15 residues. Here the CDR3 DNA reads TGTGCCATCAGTGGGGGGACAGGGGGGGAAGAGACCCAGTACTTC. This gives the protein CAISGGTGGEETQYF.

A note on this clone: Other DNA sequences from this sample encode an identical CDR3 as well. V is TRBV10-3 and J is TRBJ1-1; no reliable D call. Looked up from germline, CDR1 is ENHRY and CDR2 is SYGVKD. Trimming shortened V by 4 bases and J by 5 bases, and 5 bases separated the two germline ends. The CDR3 runs 11 residues. This CDR3 is CAISGGTEAFF. CDR3 DNA: TGTGCCATCAGTGGGGGAACTGAAGCTTTCTTT.

V is TRBV7-8 and J is TRBJ1-1; 7 nucleotides line up with TRBD1. Germline V gene lookup returns CDR1 SGHVS and CDR2 FQNEAQ. V dropped 3 bases and J dropped 5; count of bases not matched to a gene: 9. The CDR3 extends over 15 amino acids. The CDR3 region has the DNA TGTGCCAGCAGCTTTGCGACAGGGAGGAGGACTGAAGCTTTCTTT. Encoded protein: CASSFATGRRTEAFF.

The chain has TRBV19 and TRBJ2-3, with a weak D call TRBD1 (6 bases). The V and J ends lost 4 bases and 4 bases respectively, with 12 bases between them. Germline CDR1 and CDR2: LNHDA and SQIVND (reference sequence). The length of the CDR3 is 14 residues. The CDR3 reads CASSRSTGPDTQYF. Written as DNA, the CDR3 is TGTGCCAGTAGTAGATCGACAGGACCAGATACGCAGTATTTT.

The chain combines TRBV7-2 with TRBJ2-1, with 11 nucleotides matching TRBD2. The CDR3 spans 14 residues. Trimming took 8 bases from V and 2 from J; bases not matched to a gene: 2. Germline CDR1 reads SGHTA; CDR2 reads FQGNSA. The chain's CDR3 is CASQLAGAYNEQFF. DNA of the CDR3: TGTGCCAGCCAACTAGCGGGAGCCTACAATGAGCAGTTCTTC.

This clone was found a few times. The chain uses TRBV18 and TRBJ1-1, with a weak D call TRBD1 (6 bases). The V end was cut by 6 bases, the J end by 1 base, with 9 bases between. The CDR3 loop spans 13 amino acids. Germline V lookup: CDR1 KGHSH, CDR2 LQKENI. The CDR3 here is CASSWGQNTEAFF. In nucleotides, the CDR3 is TGTGCCAGCTCGTGGGGACAGAACACTGAAGCTTTCTTT.

This clone came up a few times. The chain uses TRBV9 and TRBJ1-3; 12 nucleotides align to TRBD1. In germline, CDR1 is SGDLS, CDR2 YYNGEE. V lost 0 bases and J lost 6; bases outside the gene matches: 1. This CDR3 spans 15 amino acids. CDR3 sequence reads: CASSVEGQGANTIYF. The CDR3 region has the DNA TGTGCCAGCAGCGTAGAGGGACAGGGGGCAAACACCATATATTTT.

The rearrangement links TRBV7-2 to TRBJ1-2; D is unclear. The CDR3 has 16 amino acids. The ends were cut back, 5 bases at V and 0 bases at J, with 16 bases in the middle. Germline assignment: CDR1 SGHTA and CDR2 FQGNSA. The chain's CDR3 is CASSGLSGLANYGYTF. CDR3 nucleotide sequence: TGTGCCAGCAGCGGCCTTTCTGGGCTCGCTAACTATGGCTACACCTTC.

V gene TRBV7-2 combines with J gene TRBJ1-2; 10 positions match TRBD1. This CDR3 is 14 amino acids long. Germline loops: CDR1 SGHTA, CDR2 FQGNSA. V was pared by 5 bases and J by 4 bases, with 4 bases of the junction left unmatched. The CDR3 is CASSPWTGGYGYTF. The CDR3 DNA reads as TGTGCCAGCAGCCCTTGGACAGGGGGCTATGGCTACACCTTC.

The chain carries TRBV7-2 and TRBJ1-2, with TRBD1 matching 9 bases. With V trimmed by 4 bases and J by 6 bases, 9 bases remained unmatched. From germline, CDR1 is SGHTA and CDR2 FQGNSA. This CDR3 is built from 15 residues. CDR3 loop: CASSSTPGQGNGYTF. The DNA for the CDR3 is TGTGCCAGCAGCTCTACCCCCGGACAGGGGAATGGCTACACCTTC.

The chain employs TRBV4-2 and TRBJ2-3; 9 bases align to TRBD2. V dropped 4 bases and J dropped 7; count of bases not matched to a gene: 12. This CDR3 comprises 16 residues. Germline lookup yields CDR1 LGHNA and CDR2 YNFKEQ. The CDR3 spells CASSPTSGGPRNTQYF. CDR3 in DNA: TGTGCCAGCAGCCCCACGAGCGGGGGGCCGAGGAATACGCAGTATTTT.

The chain employs TRBV7-2 and TRBJ1-1; weak D call: TRBD1 (5 bases). CDR1 is SGHTA, CDR2 FQGNSA, per germline. Trimming removed 5 bases at V and 1 base at J, with 23 bases between. This CDR3 spans 18 amino acids. The CDR3 nucleotides are TGTGCCAGCAGCAGCTACCTGGGACCTCCGGGGCGGAACACTGAAGCTTTCTTT. It specifies CASSSYLGPPGRNTEAFF.

This chain connects TRBV2 to TRBJ1-1; unclear D gene. CDR1 and CDR2 (germline): SNHLY, FYNNEI. Trimming pared 6 bases from V and 11 bases from J, leaving 16 bases between. The CDR3 runs to 12 residues. The CDR3 loop is CASRADAAGAFF. CDR3 DNA sequence: TGTGCCAGCAGAGCAGACGCGGCCGGTGCTTTCTTT.

V usage is TRBV30 and J usage is TRBJ1-5; D is uncertain. V was pared by 2 bases and J by 4 bases, with 9 bases between. The CDR3 runs to 13 residues. From germline, CDR1 is GTSNPN and CDR2 SVGIG (reference sequence). In DNA form, the CDR3 reads TGTGCCTGGAGTCCCTGGGGAAATCAGCCCCAGCATTTT. As protein: CAWSPWGNQPQHF.

V and J are TRBV30 and TRBJ1-2, with 12 bases lining up with TRBD1. Germline V gene sequence: CDR1 GTSNPN, CDR2 SVGIG (reference sequence). This CDR3 has 14 residues. The J segment lost 8 bases and the V segment lost 5 bases, leaving 9 bases of the junction unmatched. CDR3 coding DNA: TGTGCCTGGTTTTCGGGACAGGGGGCTCGGGGCTACACCTTC. It translates to CAWFSGQGARGYTF. Full variable domain (missing parts from reference TRBV30 and TRBJ1-2): SQTIHQWPATLVQPVGSPLSLECTVEGTSNPNLYWYRQAAGRGLQLLFYSVGIGQISSEVPQNLSASRPQDRQFILSSKKLLLSDSGFYLCAWFSGQGARGYTFGSGTRLTVV.

This clone was found once. This chain connects TRBV7-2 to TRBJ1-1; D is possibly TRBD1 (5 bases). The CDR3 length is 14 residues. V shed 3 bases and J shed 5 bases, with 13 bases lying between them. CDR1 SGHTA and CDR2 FQGNSA come from the germline V gene. CDR3 bases: TGTGCCAGCAGCTTTCGACAGCCGGGTACTGAAGCTTTCTTT. This translates into CASSFRQPGTEAFF.

The gene calls are TRBV6-5 and TRBJ1-3, with D hard to call. Germline V gives CDR1 MNHEY, CDR2 SVGAGI. Trimming pared 4 bases from V and 8 bases from J, leaving 9 bases between. The CDR3 has 12 amino acids. The CDR3 spells CASSSDTDTIYF. The CDR3 coding sequence is TGTGCCAGCAGTTCCGATACGGACACCATATATTTT.

The chain's CDR3 is CASRMDLSYNEQFF. In DNA, the CDR3 is TGTGCCAGTAGGATGGACCTCTCCTACAATGAGCAGTTCTTC. The chain uses TRBV19 and TRBJ2-1; D gene uncertain. This CDR3 is 14 amino acids long. In germline, CDR1 is LNHDA, CDR2 SQIVND (reference sequence). Trimming left V 6 bases short and J 0 bases short, with 9 bases between.

CDR3 nucleotides: TGTGCCAGCAGCCAAGCGGGAGGGCCCTACGAGCAGTACTTC. Protein: CASSQAGGPYEQYF. The chain employs TRBV3-1 (or the pseudogene TRBV3-2) and TRBJ2-7, with 8 bases aligning to TRBD2. With V trimmed by 1 base and J by 2 bases, 1 base remained unmatched. The CDR3 consists of 14 residues. Germline CDR1 and CDR2: LGHDT and YNNKEL (reference sequence).

The J gene is TRBJ1-3, the V gene TRBV6-6; D is undetermined. Trimming left V 3 bases short and J 2 bases short, with 11 bases between. Per the germline V gene, CDR1 is MNHNY and CDR2 is SVGAGI (reference sequence). This CDR3 has 15 amino acids. The CDR3 DNA reads as TGTGCCAGCAGTTATGCCGGGAGTCCTGGAAACACCATATATTTT. Translation: CASSYAGSPGNTIYF.

The chain carries TRBV9 and TRBJ2-1; D may be TRBD2 (7 bases). CDR1 and CDR2 from the germline V gene are SGDLS and YYNGEE. Trimming left V 5 bases short and J 8 bases short, with 29 bases between. The CDR3 runs 18 residues. This chain's CDR3 is CASSPLVRGGRFGDEQFF. CDR3 DNA: TGTGCCAGCAGTCCCCTGGTTAGGGGGGGCCGATTTGGCGATGAGCAGTTCTTC. Full variable domain (rest looked up from reference TRBV9 and TRBJ2-1): DSGVTQTPKHLITATGQRVTLRCSPRSGDLSVYWYQQSLDQGLQFLIQYYNGEERAKGNILERFSAQQFPDLHSELNLSSLELGDSALYFCASSPLVRGGRFGDEQFFGPGTRLTVL.

The chain uses TRBV5-1 and TRBJ2-3, with a weak D call TRBD1 (6 bases). The V end lost 1 base, the J end lost 0 bases, and 15 bases lay between the germline ends. The germline V gene has CDR1 SGHRS and CDR2 YFSETQ. CDR3 length equals 17 residues. The CDR3 protein is CASSLRGTTGSTDTQYF. In nucleotides, the CDR3 is TGCGCCAGCAGCTTGAGGGGGACCACGGGAAGCACAGATACGCAGTATTTT.

The genes are TRBV18 and TRBJ2-4; D uncertain. The CDR3 consists of 15 residues. V was cut by 0 bases and J by 2 bases, with 8 bases left in between. Germline V lookup: CDR1 KGHSH, CDR2 LQKENI. The CDR3 DNA follows: TGTGCCAGCTCACCACCGGTCGGAACCAAAAACATTCAGTACTTC. The encoded protein is CASSPPVGTKNIQYF.

The chain links TRBV24-1 to TRBJ2-2, with TRBD2 as a possible D gene (5 bases). The ends were cut back, 6 bases at V and 4 bases at J, with 17 bases in the middle. Germline V gene lookup returns CDR1 KGHDR and CDR2 SFDVKD. The CDR3 contains 16 residues. The DNA of the CDR3 is TGTGCCACCAGTCGGCCTAGCAATTATGGCACCGGGGAGCTGTTTTTT. It translates to CATSRPSNYGTGELFF.

The chain has TRBV7-9 and TRBJ1-2; 11 positions agree with TRBD1. The CDR3 runs 15 residues. Germline V gene lookup returns CDR1 SEHNR and CDR2 FQNEAQ (reference sequence). The trim removed 0 bases at V and 6 bases at J, leaving 3 bases unmatched. This chain's CDR3 is CASSLAGTGGHGYTF. Here the CDR3 DNA reads TGTGCCAGCAGCTTAGCGGGGACAGGGGGACATGGCTACACCTTC.